A single sample gave rise to the 18 T cell receptor beta chains below, sequenced in a study of T cell responses to AZD1222 COVID-19 vaccine. The repertoire was sequenced with immunoSEQ multiplex PCR; TCRdb's copy has only in-frame clones and lacks some. The data contain around 140,000 clones, 80% to 90% of them seen just once; the ten biggest clones take up roughly 1.7%. Sequencing used peripheral blood, obtained on day 0 of AZD1222 vaccination. The receptors were sampled from an adult in good health.

The rearrangement joins TRBV7-2 to TRBJ1-2; D uncertain. This CDR3 has 12 amino acids. V dropped 10 bases and J dropped 0 bases, with 9 bases sitting between them. Germline values: CDR1 SGHTA, CDR2 FQGNSA. The CDR3 reads CATPTANYGYTF. The CDR3 DNA is TGTGCCACTCCAACAGCTAACTATGGCTACACCTTC.

The chain uses TRBV18 and TRBJ2-5, with D possibly being TRBD2 (5 bases). Germline-derived CDR1 and CDR2 are KGHSH and LQKENI. V was shortened by 5 bases and J by 4 bases, with 14 bases between the two germline ends. The CDR3 is 14 residues long. DNA for the CDR3: TGTGCCAGCTCAGGATTACGGGGTGCAGAGACCCAGTACTTC. Its translation is CASSGLRGAETQYF.

The V gene is TRBV19, the J gene TRBJ1-2, with D possibly matching TRBD1 (5 bases). CDR1 and CDR2 (germline): LNHDA, SQIVND (reference sequence). V was clipped by 7 bases and J by 2 bases, with 23 bases between them. This CDR3 is built from 17 residues. CDR3 bases: TGTGCCAGTACCCGAAAAGTGGCGACGGGACTGAACTATGGCTACACCTTC. It yields the protein CASTRKVATGLNYGYTF.

The genes are TRBV27 and TRBJ1-3; D call uncertain. The CDR3 contains 15 residues. Germline lookup yields CDR1 MNHEY and CDR2 SMNVEV (reference sequence). Trimming left V 5 bases short and J 2 bases short, with 13 bases between. The CDR3 region is CASSHRVEPGNTIYF. CDR3 DNA: TGTGCCAGCAGTCATCGGGTGGAACCTGGAAACACCATATATTTT.

V gene TRBV19 combines with J gene TRBJ2-1; D perhaps matches TRBD2 (5 bases). The CDR3 extends over 12 amino acids. Trimming cost V 6 bases and J 9 bases, with 12 bases left between them. CDR1 LNHDA and CDR2 SQIVND come from the germline V gene (reference sequence). CDR3 in DNA: TGTGCCAGTAGGATCCGGGGTACTGAGCAGTTCTTC. Residues: CASRIRGTEQFF.

This chain connects TRBV4-1 to TRBJ2-6; the D is unclear. This CDR3 comprises 18 residues. V lost 1 base and J 1 base, leaving 14 bases between the germline ends. Germline CDR1 is MGHRA and CDR2 is YSYEKL. The CDR3 sequence is CASSQVVGLVSGANVLTF. The DNA of the CDR3 is TGCGCCAGCAGCCAAGTTGTGGGTTTAGTGTCTGGGGCCAACGTCCTGACTTTC.

V usage is TRBV2 and J usage is TRBJ1-2; D call uncertain. This CDR3 contains 14 residues. Per the germline V gene, CDR1 is SNHLY and CDR2 is FYNNEI. V was pared by 6 bases and J by 4 bases, with 15 bases between. CDR3 nucleotides: TGTGCCAGCAGACTACAGATCACCTCCTATGGCTACACCTTC. Residues: CASRLQITSYGYTF.

The V gene is TRBV6-5, the J gene TRBJ1-1; D might be TRBD1 (5 bases). Trimming pared 2 bases from V and 3 bases from J, leaving 7 bases between. Germline assignment: CDR1 MNHEY and CDR2 SVGAGI. This CDR3 contains 13 residues. The CDR3 DNA reads as TGTGCCAGCAGTTACGGGGGGGACACTGAAGCTTTCTTT. It specifies CASSYGGDTEAFF.

The rearrangement links TRBV3-1 (or the pseudogene TRBV3-2) to TRBJ2-7; no definite D call. Trimming left V 2 bases short and J 2 bases short, with 4 bases between. CDR1 LGHDT and CDR2 YNNKEL come from the germline V gene (reference sequence). There are 12 residues in the CDR3. The CDR3 DNA sequence: TGTGCCAGCAGCCAAAACACCTACGAGCAGTACTTC. It codes for CASSQNTYEQYF.

The CDR3 bases are TGTGCCAGCAGTGCCAGCGGCACAGATACGCAGTATTTT. It is translated as CASSASGTDTQYF. This chain uses TRBV6-4 with TRBJ2-3; D is ambiguous. Trimming shortened V by 4 bases and J by 1 base, and 6 bases separated the two germline ends. Per germline, CDR1 MRHNA and CDR2 SNTAGT. This CDR3 is 13 amino acids long.

This clone was observed a single time. The J gene is TRBJ1-3, the V gene TRBV9, with a possible D match to TRBD1 (6 bases). V was clipped by 4 bases and J by 1 base, with 18 bases between them. The germline gives CDR1 SGDLS, CDR2 YYNGEE. The CDR3 has 17 amino acids. Here the CDR3 reads CASSLRTVLGSGNTIYF. CDR3 in DNA: TGTGCCAGCAGCCTGAGGACAGTATTAGGGTCTGGAAACACCATATATTTT.

The rearrangement links TRBV4-1 to TRBJ2-3; 15 nucleotides line up with TRBD2. V was pared by 2 bases and J by 3 bases, with 3 bases of the junction left unmatched. This CDR3 has 17 amino acids. CDR1 and CDR2 from the germline V gene are MGHRA and YSYEKL. The CDR3 is CASSQLGLAGGTDTQYF. The CDR3 bases are TGCGCCAGCAGCCAACTTGGACTAGCGGGAGGGACAGATACGCAGTATTTT.

V gene TRBV3-1 (or the pseudogene TRBV3-2) combines with J gene TRBJ1-2; D is unresolved. V was trimmed by 1 base and J by 8 bases, leaving 14 bases between them. The CDR3 contains 14 residues. CDR1 LGHDT and CDR2 YNNKEL come from the germline V gene (reference sequence). Written as DNA, the CDR3 is TGTGCCAGCAGCCAAGCCAACGGAGTGTGGGGCTACACCTTC. Amino acid sequence: CASSQANGVWGYTF.

This chain connects TRBV12-5 to TRBJ1-1, with D possibly matching TRBD1 (5 bases). The germline V gene has CDR1 LGHNT and CDR2 FRNRAP. This CDR3 is 15 amino acids long. V lost 0 bases and J lost 4, with 12 bases in between. CDR3 loop: CASGLVLGGGTEAFF. The CDR3 DNA is TGTGCTAGTGGTTTGGTACTCGGGGGGGGCACTGAAGCTTTCTTT.

This sequence joins TRBV6-5 and TRBJ2-6; D not resolved. CDR3 size: 15 residues. V was shortened by 6 bases and J by 0 bases, with 9 bases between the two germline ends. The germline gives CDR1 MNHEY, CDR2 SVGAGI. The CDR3 protein is CASRDGGSGANVLTF. The CDR3 nucleotides are TGTGCCAGCAGGGACGGCGGCTCTGGGGCCAACGTCCTGACTTTC.

The rearrangement uses TRBV29-1 and TRBJ1-1, with a weak D call TRBD1 (6 bases). The CDR3 is 13 residues long. Germline CDR1 is SQVTM and CDR2 is ANQGSEA. Trimming took off 7 bases at V and 4 bases at J, with 16 bases between the two ends. The CDR3, as DNA: TGCAGCGCAGTAGACAGGTCCATCACTGAAGCTTTCTTT. Residues: CSAVDRSITEAFF.

The chain combines TRBV15 with TRBJ1-4; D gene ambiguous. Germline values: CDR1 LNHNV, CDR2 YYDKDF (reference sequence). CDR3 length equals 15 residues. V dropped 4 bases and J dropped 2 bases, with 11 bases sitting between them. The CDR3 region is CATSIDRHTNEKLFF. The CDR3 DNA reads TGTGCCACCAGCATCGACCGGCACACTAATGAAAAACTGTTTTTT.

V and J are TRBV6-5 and TRBJ2-1; 10 bases map to TRBD2. Germline trimming cut 6 bases from V and 7 bases from J; bases unmatched to any gene: 3. Germline CDR1 and CDR2: MNHEY and SVGAGI. CDR3 size: 13 residues. In nucleotides, the CDR3 is TGTGCCAGCAGACTAGCGGGGTGGAATGAGCAGTTCTTC. Amino acids: CASRLAGWNEQFF.